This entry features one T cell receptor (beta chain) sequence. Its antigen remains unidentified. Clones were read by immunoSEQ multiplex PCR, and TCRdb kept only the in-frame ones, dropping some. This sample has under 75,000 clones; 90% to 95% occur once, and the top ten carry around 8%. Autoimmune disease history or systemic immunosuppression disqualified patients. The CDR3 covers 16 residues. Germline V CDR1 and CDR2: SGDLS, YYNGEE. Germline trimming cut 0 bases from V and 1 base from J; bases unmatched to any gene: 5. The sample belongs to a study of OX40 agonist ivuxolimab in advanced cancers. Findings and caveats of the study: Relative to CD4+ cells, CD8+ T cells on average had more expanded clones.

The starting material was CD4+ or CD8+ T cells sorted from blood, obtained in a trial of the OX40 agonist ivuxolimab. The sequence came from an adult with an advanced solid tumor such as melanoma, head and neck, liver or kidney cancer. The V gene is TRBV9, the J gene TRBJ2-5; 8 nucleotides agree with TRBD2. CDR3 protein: CASSVGRGGRQETQYF. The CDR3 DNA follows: TGTGCCAGCAGCGTAGGTCGGGGGGGCCGCCAAGAGACCCAGTACTTC.